The rows below give T cell receptor beta chains drawn from one sample of a study of lymphopenia after photon versus proton radiotherapy. The assay was immunoSEQ multiplex PCR, and TCRdb's table has in-frame clones only and misses some. The table records approximately 160,000 clones, approximately 90% of them present only once. The material was peripheral blood, obtained from a patient treated with photon-based radiotherapy. These receptors originate from a man aged 50-60 years with gastric cancer. Each CDR3 is given with its conserved first and last residue. D genes are given only for firm matches. Clone size is not always given. Where it is, it says once, few, many or a class for expanded clones.

v_gene,j_gene,d_gene,abundance,CDR3nt,CDR3aa
TRBV28,TRBJ2-7,TRBD1,few,TGTGCCAGCAGTTTAATTTTTGGGGACAGCATCTACGAGCAGTACTTC,CASSLIFGDSIYEQYF
TRBV6-5,TRBJ1-1,.,.,TGTGCCAGCAGCTCCGGAACGAACACTGAAGCTTTCTTT,CASSSGTNTEAFF
TRBV4-2,TRBJ2-5,.,.,TGTGCCAGCAGCCAAGGGACAGACTCCCCGGAGGAGACCCAGTACTTC,CASSQGTDSPEETQYF
TRBV29-1,TRBJ2-5,.,.,TGCAGCGTTTCTAAGGGAGGGGGGAGAGGAGAGACCCAGTACTTC,CSVSKGGGRGETQYF
TRBV30,TRBJ2-2,.,.,TGTGCCTGGAGTAGGGTAGCGGTCGCCGGGGAGCTGTTTTTT,CAWSRVAVAGELFF
TRBV18,TRBJ2-2,TRBD2,.,TGTGCCAGCTCACCCACCGGCCTAGCGGGCAGGAACACCGGGGAGCTGTTTTTT,CASSPTGLAGRNTGELFF
TRBV18,TRBJ2-7,TRBD2,.,TGTGCCAGCTCACCCCGGACTAGCGGGAGTGACGAGCAGTACTTC,CASSPRTSGSDEQYF
TRBV11-2,TRBJ2-2,TRBD1,.,TGTGCCAGCAGCATGGACAGGGCTGTCGGGGAGCTGTTTTTT,CASSMDRAVGELFF
TRBV7-2,TRBJ1-2,TRBD1,.,TGTGCCAGCAGCACCGCGACAGGGACGGCCTATGGCTACACCTTC,CASSTATGTAYGYTF
TRBV5-1,TRBJ2-7,.,.,TGCGCCAGCAGCTCTCTCTCGACGGGGGAGCAGTACTTC,CASSSLSTGEQYF
TRBV4-2,TRBJ1-1,.,.,TGTGCCAGCAGCCAAGGGGGGCGCACTGAAGCTTTCTTT,CASSQGGRTEAFF
TRBV5-6,TRBJ2-2,.,.,TGTGCCAGCAGATTTACGGCTCCTCCGAACACCGGGGAGCTGTTTTTT,CASRFTAPPNTGELFF
TRBV6-1,TRBJ2-7,TRBD2,.,TGTGCCAGCAGTGAGGGGGCTAGCGGGAGTACCTACGAGCAGTACTTC,CASSEGASGSTYEQYF
TRBV28,TRBJ2-1,TRBD1,.,TGTGCCAGCAGTTTATTGAGGGGACAGGGGATAACCCAAGAGATCCAGTTCTTC,CASSLLRGQGITQEIQFF
TRBV7-3,TRBJ2-1,TRBD2,.,TGTGCCAGCAGCTCCCTAGCGGGCTCCTACAATGAGCAGTTCTTC,CASSSLAGSYNEQFF
TRBV29-1,TRBJ1-3,.,.,TGCAGCGTTGAGCGGGGGTCAGGAAACACCATATATTTT,CSVERGSGNTIYF
TRBV28,TRBJ1-3,.,.,TGTGCCAGCAGTACACCTAGGGGCGGCGGCTCTGGAAACACCATATATTTT,CASSTPRGGGSGNTIYF
TRBV14,TRBJ2-5,.,.,TGTGCCAGCAGCCAGGGCGGACCGTACCAAGAGACCCAGTACTTC,CASSQGGPYQETQYF
TRBV29-1,TRBJ2-7,.,.,TGCAGCGTTGTTCCAACAGGGACAACCTACGAGCAGTACTTC,CSVVPTGTTYEQYF
TRBV5-1,TRBJ2-1,.,few,TGCGCCAGCAGCTCAACGACTCGGGGCCCAAATGAGCAGTTCTTC,CASSSTTRGPNEQFF
TRBV5-1,TRBJ1-1,.,.,TGCGCCAGCAGCTTGGTGGGGGCGCGGGCTGAAGCTTTCTTT,CASSLVGARAEAFF
TRBV5-1,TRBJ1-1,.,.,TGCGCCAGCAGCAGCGGACCAGGGACTGAAGCTTTCTTT,CASSSGPGTEAFF
TRBV5-4,TRBJ2-7,TRBD2,.,TGTGCCAGCAGCTTGGGGCCTTTAGGACTAGCGGGAGGGTCCTACGAGCAGTACTTC,CASSLGPLGLAGGSYEQYF
TRBV27,TRBJ2-1,.,.,TGTGCCAGCAGCCCCATGAGCTCCTACAATGAGCAGTTCTTC,CASSPMSSYNEQFF
TRBV2,TRBJ1-5,.,.,TGTGCCAGCAGTGAGGTGTTGGGAAATCAGCCCCAGCATTTT,CASSEVLGNQPQHF
TRBV7-7,TRBJ2-3,.,.,TGTGCCAGCAGCTTAGCGGAGGGGGATACGCAGTATTTT,CASSLAEGDTQYF
TRBV7-9,TRBJ1-4,.,.,TGTGCCAGCAGCTTAGCCGGGTCCGGGCAACTGTTTTTT,CASSLAGSGQLFF
TRBV18,TRBJ2-7,.,.,TGTGCCAGCTCAGCTCAGGGGTTCGACTACGAGCAGTACTTC,CASSAQGFDYEQYF
TRBV5-4,TRBJ2-2,TRBD1,.,TGTGCCAGCAGCTCAGGACAGGCCGGGGAGCTGTTTTTT,CASSSGQAGELFF
TRBV5-5,TRBJ2-6,.,.,TGTGCCAGCAGCTTTGAGGACCGCTCTGGGGCCAACGTCCTGACTTTC,CASSFEDRSGANVLTF
TRBV18,TRBJ1-1,.,.,TGTGCCAGCTCACCAGTTACTGGCTTGAACACTGAAGCTTTCTTT,CASSPVTGLNTEAFF
TRBV2,TRBJ2-1,.,.,TGTGCCAGCAGCACAGGTATCCCTTCCTACAATGAGCAGTTCTTC,CASSTGIPSYNEQFF